This T cell receptor (beta chain) derives from a study of regulatory T cells in long-lasting Graves disease. As to time point: newly diagnosed GD, antithyroid drugs for less than 3 months. After RNA was extracted from PBMCs, the TCR library was made from it. Diagnoses of Graves' disease were made by American Thyroid Association guidelines. Arm-PCR of CDR3 regions with iRepertoire HTBI primers generated TCR beta libraries. TCRdb re-analysed the multiplex PCR reads in MiXCR, keeping a single row per CDR3 protein. The sample carries some 220,000 distinct CDR3 sequences, roughly 19% recorded once. Germline V gene lookup returns CDR1 LNHDA and CDR2 SQIVND (reference sequence). V lost 4 bases, J lost 4 bases, and 5 bases stayed unmatched. The length of the CDR3 is 14 residues. The data were also submitted as part of a second study, on T cells in Graves' hyperthyroidism and ophthalmopathy.

The sequenced sample was peripheral blood mononuclear cells (PBMCs), obtained at new diagnosis, from a patient treated with antithyroid drugs. This sequence was found in a woman under 40 with Graves disease. This chain links TRBV19 with TRBJ1-2; 8 bases are shared with TRBD1. The CDR3, as DNA: TGTGCCAGTAGTACCCCAGGGGGCCTCTATGGCTACACCTTC. Encoded protein: CASSTPGGLYGYTF.